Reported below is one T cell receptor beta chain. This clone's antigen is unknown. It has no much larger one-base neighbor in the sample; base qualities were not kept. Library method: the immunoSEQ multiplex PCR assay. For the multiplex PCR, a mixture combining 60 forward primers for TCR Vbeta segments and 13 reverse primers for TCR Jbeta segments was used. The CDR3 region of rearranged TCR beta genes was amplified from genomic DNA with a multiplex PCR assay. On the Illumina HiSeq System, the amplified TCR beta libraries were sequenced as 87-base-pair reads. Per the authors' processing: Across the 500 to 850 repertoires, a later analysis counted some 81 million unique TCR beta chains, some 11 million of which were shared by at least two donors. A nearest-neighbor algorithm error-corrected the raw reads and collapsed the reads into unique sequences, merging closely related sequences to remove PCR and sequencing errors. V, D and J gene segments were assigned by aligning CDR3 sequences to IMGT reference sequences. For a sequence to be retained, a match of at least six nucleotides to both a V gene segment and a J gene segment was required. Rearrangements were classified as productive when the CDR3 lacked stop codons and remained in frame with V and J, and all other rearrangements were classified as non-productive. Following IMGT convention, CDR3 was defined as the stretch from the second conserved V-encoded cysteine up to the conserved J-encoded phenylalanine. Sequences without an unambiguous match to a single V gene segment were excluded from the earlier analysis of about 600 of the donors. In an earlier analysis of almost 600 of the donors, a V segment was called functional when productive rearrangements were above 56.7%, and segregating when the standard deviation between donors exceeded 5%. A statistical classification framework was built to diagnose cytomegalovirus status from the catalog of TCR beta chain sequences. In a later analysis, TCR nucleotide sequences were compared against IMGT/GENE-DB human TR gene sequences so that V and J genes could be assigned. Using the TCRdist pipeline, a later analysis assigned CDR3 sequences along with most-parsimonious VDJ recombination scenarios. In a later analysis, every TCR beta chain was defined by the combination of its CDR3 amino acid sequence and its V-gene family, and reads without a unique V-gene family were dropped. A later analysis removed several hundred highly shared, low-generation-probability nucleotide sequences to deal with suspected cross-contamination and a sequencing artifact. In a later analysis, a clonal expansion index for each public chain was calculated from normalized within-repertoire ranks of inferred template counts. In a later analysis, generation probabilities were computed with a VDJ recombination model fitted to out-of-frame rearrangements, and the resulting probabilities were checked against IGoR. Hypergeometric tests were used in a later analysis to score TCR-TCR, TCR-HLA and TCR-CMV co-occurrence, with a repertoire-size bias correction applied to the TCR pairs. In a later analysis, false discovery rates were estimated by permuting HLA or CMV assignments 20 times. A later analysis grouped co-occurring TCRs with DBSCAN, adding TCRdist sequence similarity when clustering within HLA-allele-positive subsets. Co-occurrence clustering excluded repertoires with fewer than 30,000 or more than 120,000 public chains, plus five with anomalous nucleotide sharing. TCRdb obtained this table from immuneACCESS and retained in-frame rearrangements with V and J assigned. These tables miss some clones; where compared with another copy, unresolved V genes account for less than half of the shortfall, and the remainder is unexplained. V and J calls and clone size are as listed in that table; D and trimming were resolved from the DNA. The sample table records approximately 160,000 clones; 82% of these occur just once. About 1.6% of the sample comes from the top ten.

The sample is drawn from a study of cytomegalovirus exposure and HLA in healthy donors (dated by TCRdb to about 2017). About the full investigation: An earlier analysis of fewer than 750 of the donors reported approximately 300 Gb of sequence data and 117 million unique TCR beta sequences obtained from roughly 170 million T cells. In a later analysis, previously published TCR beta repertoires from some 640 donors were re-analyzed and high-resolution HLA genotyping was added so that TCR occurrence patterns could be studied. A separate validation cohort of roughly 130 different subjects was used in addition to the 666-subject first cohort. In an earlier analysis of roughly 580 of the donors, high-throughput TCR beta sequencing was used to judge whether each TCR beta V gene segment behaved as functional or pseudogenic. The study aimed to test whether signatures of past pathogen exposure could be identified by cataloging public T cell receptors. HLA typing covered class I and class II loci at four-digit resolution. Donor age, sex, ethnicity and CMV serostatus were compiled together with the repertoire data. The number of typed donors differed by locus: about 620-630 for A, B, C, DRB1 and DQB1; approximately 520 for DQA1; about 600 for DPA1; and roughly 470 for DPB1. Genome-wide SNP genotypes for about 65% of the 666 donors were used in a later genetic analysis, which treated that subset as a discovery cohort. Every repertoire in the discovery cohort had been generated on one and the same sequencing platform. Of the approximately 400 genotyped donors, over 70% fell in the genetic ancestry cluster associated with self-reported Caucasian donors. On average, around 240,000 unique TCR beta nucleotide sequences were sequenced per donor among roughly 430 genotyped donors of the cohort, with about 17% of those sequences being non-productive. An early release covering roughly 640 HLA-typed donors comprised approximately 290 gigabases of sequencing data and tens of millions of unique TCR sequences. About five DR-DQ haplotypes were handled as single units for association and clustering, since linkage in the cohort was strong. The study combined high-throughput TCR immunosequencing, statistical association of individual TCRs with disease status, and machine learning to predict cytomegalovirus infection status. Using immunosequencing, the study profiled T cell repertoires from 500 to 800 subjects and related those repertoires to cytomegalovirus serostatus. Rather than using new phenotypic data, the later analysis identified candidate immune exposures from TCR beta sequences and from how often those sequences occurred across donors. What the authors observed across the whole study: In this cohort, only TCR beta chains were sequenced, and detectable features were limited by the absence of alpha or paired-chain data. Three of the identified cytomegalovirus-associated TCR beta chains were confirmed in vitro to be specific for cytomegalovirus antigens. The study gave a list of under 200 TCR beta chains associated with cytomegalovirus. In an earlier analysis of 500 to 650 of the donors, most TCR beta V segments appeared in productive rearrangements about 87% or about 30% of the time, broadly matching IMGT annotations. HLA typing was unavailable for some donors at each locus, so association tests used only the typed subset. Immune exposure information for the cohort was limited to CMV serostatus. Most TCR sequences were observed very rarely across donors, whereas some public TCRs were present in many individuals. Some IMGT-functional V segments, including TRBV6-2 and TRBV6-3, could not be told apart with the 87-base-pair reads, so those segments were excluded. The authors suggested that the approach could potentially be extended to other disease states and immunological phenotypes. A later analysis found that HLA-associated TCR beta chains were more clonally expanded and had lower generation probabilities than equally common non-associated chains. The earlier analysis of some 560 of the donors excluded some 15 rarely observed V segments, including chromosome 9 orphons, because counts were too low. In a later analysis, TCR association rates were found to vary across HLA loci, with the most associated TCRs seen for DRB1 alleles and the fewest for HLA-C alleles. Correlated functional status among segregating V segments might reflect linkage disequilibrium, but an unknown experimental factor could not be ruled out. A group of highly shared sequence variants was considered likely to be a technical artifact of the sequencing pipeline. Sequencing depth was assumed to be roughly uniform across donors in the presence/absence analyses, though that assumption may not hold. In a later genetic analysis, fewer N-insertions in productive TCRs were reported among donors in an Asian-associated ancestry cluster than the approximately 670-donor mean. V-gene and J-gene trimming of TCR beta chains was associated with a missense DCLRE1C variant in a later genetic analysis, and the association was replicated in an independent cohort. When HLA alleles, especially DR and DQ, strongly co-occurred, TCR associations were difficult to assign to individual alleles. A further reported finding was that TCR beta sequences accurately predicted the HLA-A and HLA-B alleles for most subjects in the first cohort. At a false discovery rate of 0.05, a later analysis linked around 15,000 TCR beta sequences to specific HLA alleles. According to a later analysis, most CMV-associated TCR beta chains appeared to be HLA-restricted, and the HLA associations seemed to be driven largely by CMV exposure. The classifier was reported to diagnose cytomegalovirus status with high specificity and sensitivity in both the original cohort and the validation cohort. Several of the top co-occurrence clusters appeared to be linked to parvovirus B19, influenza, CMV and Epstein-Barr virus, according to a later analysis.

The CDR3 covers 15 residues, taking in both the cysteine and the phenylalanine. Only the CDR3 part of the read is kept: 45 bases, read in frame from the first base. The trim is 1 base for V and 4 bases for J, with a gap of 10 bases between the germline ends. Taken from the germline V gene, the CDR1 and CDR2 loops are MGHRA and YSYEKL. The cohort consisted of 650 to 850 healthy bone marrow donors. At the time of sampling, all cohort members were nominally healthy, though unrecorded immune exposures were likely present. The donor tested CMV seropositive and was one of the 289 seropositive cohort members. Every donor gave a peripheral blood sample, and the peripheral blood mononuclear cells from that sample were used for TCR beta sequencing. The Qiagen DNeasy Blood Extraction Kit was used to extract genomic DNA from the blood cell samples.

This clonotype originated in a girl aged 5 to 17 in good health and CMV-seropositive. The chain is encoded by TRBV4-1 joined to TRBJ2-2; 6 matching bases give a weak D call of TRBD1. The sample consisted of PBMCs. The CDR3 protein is CASSQVTGPTGELFF. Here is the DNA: TGCGCCAGCAGCCAAGTAACAGGGCCCACCGGGGAGCTGTTTTTT.